These 32 T cell receptor beta chains were sequenced from one sample in a study of cytomegalovirus exposure and HLA in healthy donors (dated by TCRdb to the late 2010s). Library creation used the immunoSEQ multiplex PCR assay. For the multiplex PCR, a mixture combining 60 forward primers for TCR Vbeta segments and 13 reverse primers for TCR Jbeta segments was used. The source is immuneACCESS, and TCRdb retained only in-frame sequences with V and J called. Part of the clones is not carried over; for the studies checked, unresolved V genes explain less than half of this, and the remainder is unexplained. The sample records 150,000 to 200,000 clones, roughly 65% of which are singletons. The ten largest clones represent roughly 4.1% of the sample. Sequenced input: PBMCs. The receptors were gathered from a young woman in good health and CMV-seropositive.

This clone came up a few times. The rearrangement links TRBV7-2 to TRBJ2-1; 12 nucleotides line up with TRBD2. The germline V gene has CDR1 SGHTA and CDR2 FQGNSA. The J segment lost 10 bases and the V segment lost 8 bases, leaving 12 bases of the junction unmatched. The CDR3 runs to 15 residues. CDR3 nucleotide sequence: TGTGCCAGCGGACCGACTAGCGGGGGCCTCGGGGAGCAGTTCTTC. Amino acid sequence: CASGPTSGGLGEQFF.

This rearrangement joins TRBV7-3 to TRBJ2-5; 12 nucleotides agree with TRBD2. The tail of the sequence fits TRBJ2-7 better, so the J call may be wrong. Germline-derived CDR1 and CDR2 are SGHTA and FQGTGA. The CDR3 covers 15 residues. The CDR3 spells CASSPGLAGLYEQYF. Here the CDR3 DNA reads TGTGCCAGCAGCCCAGGACTAGCGGGGCTCTACGAGCAGTACTTC.

This CDR3 reads CAISELGGGEFDTQYF. The CDR3 DNA sequence: TGTGCCATCAGTGAGTTGGGCGGGGGCGAGTTTGATACGCAGTATTTT. The rearrangement joins TRBV10-3 to TRBJ2-3; a possible D gene is TRBD2 (7 bases). Germline V lookup: CDR1 ENHRY, CDR2 SYGVKD. The CDR3 spans 16 residues. The V end lost 1 base, the J end lost 6 bases, and 17 bases lay between the germline ends.

This clone was seen only a few times. The CDR3 DNA reads TGTGCCAGCAGCCCCGGCGTACCGGGGATTCAGCCCCAGCATTTT. Translated, it gives CASSPGVPGIQPQHF. The rearrangement joins TRBV7-8 to TRBJ1-5, with D hard to call. Looked up from germline, CDR1 is SGHVS and CDR2 is FQNEAQ. V gave up 5 bases and J gave up 6 bases, with 17 bases separating them. The CDR3 length is 15 residues.

The chain links TRBV5-4 to TRBJ2-1; 9 bases are shared with TRBD2. The CDR3 has 16 residues. The trim removed 0 bases at V and 1 base at J, leaving 2 bases unmatched. Germline loops: CDR1 SGHNT, CDR2 YYREEE (reference sequence). CDR3 region: CASSLASGGSYNEQFF. The CDR3 DNA follows: TGTGCCAGCAGCTTGGCCAGCGGGGGGTCCTACAATGAGCAGTTCTTC.

The V call is TRBV30, the J call TRBJ2-5, with 8 bases fitting TRBD2. Germline V gene data show CDR1 as GTSNPN and CDR2 as SVGIG (reference sequence). The CDR3 sequence is 14 residues long. V dropped 2 bases and J dropped 2; count of bases not matched to a gene: 4. Here the CDR3 reads CAWSRGGTQETQYF. The CDR3, as DNA: TGTGCCTGGAGTCGGGGGGGTACTCAAGAGACCCAGTACTTC.

V is TRBV28 and J is TRBJ2-7; TRBD2 matches 10 bases. The CDR3 runs 15 residues. V was pared by 2 bases and J by 5 bases, with 6 bases of the junction left unmatched. Per the germline V gene, CDR1 is MDHEN and CDR2 is SYDVKM. Here the CDR3 reads CASSLKSGRADEQYF. CDR3 DNA sequence: TGTGCCAGCAGTTTAAAGAGCGGGAGGGCCGACGAGCAGTACTTC.

This clone has a single count. The V call is TRBV30, the J call TRBJ1-3, with a possible D match to TRBD1 (5 bases). This CDR3 contains 14 residues. V dropped 3 bases and J dropped 5 bases, with 14 bases sitting between them. CDR1 is GTSNPN and CDR2 is SVGIG in the germline V gene (reference sequence). CDR3 amino acids: CAWRFYSDRNTIYF. In nucleotides, the CDR3 is TGTGCCTGGAGATTTTATTCGGACAGAAACACCATATATTTT.

This rearrangement joins TRBV19 to TRBJ1-4; D possibly corresponds to TRBD1 (5 bases). Trimming removed 4 bases from V and 6 bases from J, with 9 bases in between. Germline CDR1 and CDR2: LNHDA and SQIVND (reference sequence). The CDR3 loop spans 13 amino acids. CDR3 loop: CASSTQGDEKLFF. DNA of the CDR3: TGTGCCAGTAGTACGCAGGGTGATGAAAAACTGTTTTTT. The full variable domain, completed using reference TRBV19 and TRBJ1-4, is DGGITQSPKYLFRKEGQNVTLSCEQNLNHDAMYWYRQDPGQGLRLIYYSQIVNDFQKGDIAEGYSVSREKKESFPLTVTSAQKNPTAFYLCASSTQGDEKLFFGSGTQLSVL.

In its sample, this clone ranks as medium-sized (0.01 to 0.1%). V and J are TRBV4-1 and TRBJ2-7, with 12 positions matching TRBD2. Germline loops: CDR1 MGHRA, CDR2 YSYEKL. The CDR3 consists of 16 residues. Trimming cost V 0 bases and J 10 bases; bases outside gene matches: 10. CDR3 nucleotide sequence: TGCGCCAGCAGCCAAGATGCCGGGACTAGCGGGCGAGTACAGTACTTC. It is translated as CASSQDAGTSGRVQYF.

This chain joins TRBV5-1 and TRBJ1-1; no definite D call. Germline values: CDR1 SGHRS, CDR2 YFSETQ. This CDR3 is 15 amino acids long. Between the trimmed V and J ends, which lost 4 bases and 5 bases, there was a span of 18 bases. This chain's CDR3 is CASSTEAGRGTEAFF. CDR3 DNA sequence: TGCGCCAGCAGCACCGAAGCGGGAAGAGGAACTGAAGCTTTCTTT.

The V and J genes are TRBV27 and TRBJ2-2, with TRBD2 matching 8 bases. The CDR3 contains 19 residues. Germline trimming cut 1 base from V and 5 bases from J; bases unmatched to any gene: 15. Germline loops: CDR1 MNHEY, CDR2 SMNVEV (reference sequence). The CDR3 is CASSLFASGRVRSTGELFF. DNA of the CDR3: TGTGCCAGCAGTTTATTCGCCAGCGGGAGAGTCCGTAGTACCGGGGAGCTGTTTTTT.

The chain couples TRBV6-5 to TRBJ2-3; 10 bases align to TRBD2. This CDR3 has 15 residues. Germline V lookup: CDR1 MNHEY, CDR2 SVGAGI. J was trimmed by 4 bases and V by 0 bases; bases with no gene match: 1. The CDR3 nucleotides read TGTGCCAGCAGTTACTCCGGGACTAGCGCAGATACGCAGTATTTT. Translating gives CASSYSGTSADTQYF.

The rearrangement joins TRBV18 to TRBJ2-3; TRBD2 is a possible D gene (6 bases). V lost 0 bases, J lost 1 base, and 17 bases lay in between. The germline V gene encodes CDR1 KGHSH and CDR2 LQKENI. The CDR3 covers 18 residues. The CDR3 nucleotides are TGTGCCAGCTCACCACCGGGGGGAGGAAGGAGTCGCACAGATACGCAGTATTTT. It specifies CASSPPGGGRSRTDTQYF.

The V and J genes are TRBV7-6 and TRBJ2-2; no definite D call. V was cut by 1 base and J by 6 bases, with 12 bases left in between. From germline, CDR1 is SGHVS and CDR2 FNYEAQ. The CDR3 has 15 amino acids. The CDR3 nucleotides are TGTGCCAGCAGCTTAGGTTTCCAGGTACCCGGGGAGCTGTTTTTT. Translation: CASSLGFQVPGELFF.

This clone was counted only a few times. This rearrangement joins TRBV30 to TRBJ1-2; no definite D call. This CDR3 is built from 14 residues. Trimming stripped 2 bases from V and 7 bases from J, with 17 bases between. Germline-derived CDR1 and CDR2 are GTSNPN and SVGIG (reference sequence). The CDR3 nucleotides read TGTGCCTGGAGTACGGGCGGATCCCGGGGTGGCTACACCTTC. Amino acid sequence: CAWSTGGSRGGYTF.

This clone was recorded only once. The chain carries TRBV19 and TRBJ2-1; 10 nucleotides agree with TRBD2. The CDR3 is made up of 16 amino acids. Germline V gives CDR1 LNHDA, CDR2 SQIVND (reference sequence). Trimming at V came to 5 bases and at J to 4 bases, leaving 8 bases not matched to a gene. Written as DNA, the CDR3 is TGTGCCAGTAGTCGGTCTAGCGGGGGCGTATACAATGAGCAGTTCTTC. The encoded protein is CASSRSSGGVYNEQFF. Variable domain in full (rest from reference TRBV19 and TRBJ2-1): DGGITQSPKYLFRKEGQNVTLSCEQNLNHDAMYWYRQDPGQGLRLIYYSQIVNDFQKGDIAEGYSVSREKKESFPLTVTSAQKNPTAFYLCASSRSSGGVYNEQFFGPGTRLTVL.

The CDR3 coding sequence is TGTGCCAGCAGCCGTGGACTAGCAGATAACAATGAGCAGTTCTTC. Encoded protein: CASSRGLADNNEQFF. The chain is built from TRBV6-1 and TRBJ2-1; 8 bases map to TRBD2. Trimming cost V 6 bases and J 5 bases; bases outside gene matches: 9. This CDR3 has 15 amino acids. The germline gives CDR1 MNHNS, CDR2 SASEGT.

This chain joins TRBV5-4 and TRBJ2-3, with D tentatively TRBD1 (6 bases). The V gene lost 5 bases and the J gene lost 6 bases, with 10 bases spanning the gap. Per germline, CDR1 SGHNT and CDR2 YYREEE (reference sequence). The CDR3 is 12 amino acids. The CDR3 region has the DNA TGTGCCAGCAGTTCCACAGGGGATACGCAGTATTTT. This encodes CASSSTGDTQYF.

This clone came up a few times. The chain recombines TRBV29-1 with TRBJ2-1; 8 bases fit TRBD2. Losses at the gene ends were 5 bases for V and 2 bases for J; bases not matched to a gene: 11. The CDR3 has 16 residues. Germline CDR1 is SQVTM and CDR2 is ANQGSEA. CDR3 DNA sequence: TGCAGCGTTTATAGCGGAACGGGGGGGACCTACAATGAGCAGTTCTTC. Translated: CSVYSGTGGTYNEQFF.

V and J are TRBV19 and TRBJ1-1, with 7 bases that match TRBD1. V was pared by 7 bases and J by 1 base, with 15 bases of the junction left unmatched. This CDR3 has 17 amino acids. Germline assignment: CDR1 LNHDA and CDR2 SQIVND (reference sequence). CDR3 DNA: TGTGCCAGTAAACCGGGCGGGGAAAGGGGGCCGAACACTGAAGCTTTCTTT. Its protein product is CASKPGGERGPNTEAFF. Full variable domain (remainder filled in from reference TRBV19 and TRBJ1-1): DGGITQSPKYLFRKEGQNVTLSCEQNLNHDAMYWYRQDPGQGLRLIYYSQIVNDFQKGDIAEGYSVSREKKESFPLTVTSAQKNPTAFYLCASKPGGERGPNTEAFFGQGTRLTVV.

The chain links TRBV27 to TRBJ2-5; a weak D match, TRBD2 (5 bases). The V gene lost 2 bases and the J gene lost 6 bases, with 13 bases spanning the gap. The CDR3 length is 14 residues. Germline values: CDR1 MNHEY, CDR2 SMNVEV (reference sequence). The CDR3 sequence is CASSLRQGRQTQYF. CDR3 sequence (DNA): TGTGCCAGCAGTTTACGACAAGGGAGACAGACCCAGTACTTC.

This rearrangement joins TRBV6-8 to TRBJ2-7; a weak D match, TRBD2 (5 bases). The CDR3 covers 17 residues. Trimming pared 5 bases from V and 3 bases from J, leaving 23 bases between. Germline V gene sequence: CDR1 MNHGY, CDR2 SAAAGT. In DNA, the CDR3 is TGTGCCAGCAGTACCACTAGAGCCCGAAAACCATACTACGAGCAGTACTTC. It translates to CASSTTRARKPYYEQYF.

The chain has TRBV7-9 and TRBJ2-7; the match to TRBD1 covers 8 bases. Trimming cost V 5 bases and J 6 bases; bases outside gene matches: 12. The CDR3 is made up of 15 amino acids. CDR1 is SEHNR, CDR2 FQNEAQ, per germline (reference sequence). DNA for the CDR3: TGTGCCAGCAGCCCCGGACAGGGCAGTTTCTTCGAGCAGTACTTC. Translation: CASSPGQGSFFEQYF. The variable domain in full, with the rest retrieved from reference TRBV7-9 and TRBJ2-7, is DTGVSQNPRHKITKRGQNVTFRCDPISEHNRLYWYRQTLGQGPEFLTYFQNEAQLEKSRLLSDRFSAERPKGSFSTLEIQRTEQGDSAMYLCASSPGQGSFFEQYFGPGTRLTVT.

The V gene is TRBV15, the J gene TRBJ2-6, with a tentative D call TRBD1 (6 bases). CDR1 is LNHNV and CDR2 is YYDKDF in the germline V gene (reference sequence). Trimming stripped 0 bases from V and 0 bases from J, with 24 bases between. There are 22 residues in the CDR3. DNA of the CDR3: TGTGCCACCAGCAGAGATAGGAGTGGCAGGGGCAGGCTAAACTCTGGGGCCAACGTCCTGACTTTC. Translation: CATSRDRSGRGRLNSGANVLTF. The full variable domain, with the rest looked up from reference TRBV15 and TRBJ2-6, is DAMVIQNPRYQVTQFGKPVTLSCSQTLNHNVMYWYQQKSSQAPKLLFHYYDKDFNNEADTPDNFQSRRPNTSFCFLDIRSPGLGDTAMYLCATSRDRSGRGRLNSGANVLTFGAGSRLTVL.

V usage is TRBV27 and J usage is TRBJ1-2; a weak D match, TRBD1 (6 bases). Trimming shortened V by 7 bases and J by 8 bases, and 23 bases separated the two germline ends. The CDR3 has 15 residues. Germline V gene sequence: CDR1 MNHEY, CDR2 SMNVEV (reference sequence). CDR3 DNA: TGTGCCAGCACCTTGTTTGGGGGCAGGGAAGGAGGCTACACCTTC. It codes for CASTLFGGREGGYTF.

The chain uses TRBV5-1 and TRBJ1-1, with D unclear. The V and J ends lost 1 base and 3 bases respectively, with 10 bases between them. This CDR3 is 14 amino acids long. Germline loops: CDR1 SGHRS, CDR2 YFSETQ. This CDR3 is CASSLFSVDTEAFF. The DNA for the CDR3 is TGCGCCAGCAGCTTGTTCAGCGTAGACACTGAAGCTTTCTTT.

In this sample, this clone turned up once. The chain combines TRBV9 with TRBJ1-4, with no clear D. The CDR3 extends over 16 amino acids. Looked up from germline, CDR1 is SGDLS and CDR2 is YYNGEE. The V and J ends lost 2 bases and 1 base respectively, with 12 bases between them. The CDR3 nucleotides are TGTGCCAGCAGCGTCGACACGGGAGGAACTAATGAAAAACTGTTTTTT. Protein product: CASSVDTGGTNEKLFF.

A few counts support this clone. The rearrangement joins TRBV27 to TRBJ2-2; TRBD2 matches 8 bases. Per the germline V gene, CDR1 is MNHEY and CDR2 is SMNVEV (reference sequence). The CDR3 is 15 amino acids. The V and J ends lost 3 bases and 3 bases, in that order; junction bases with no gene match: 3. CDR3 DNA: TGTGCCAGCAGTTTCGGCGGGAGGTACACCGGGGAGCTGTTTTTT. Translation gives CASSFGGRYTGELFF.

The rearrangement links TRBV6-5 to TRBJ2-5; TRBD1 aligns across 7 bases. This CDR3 is 13 amino acids long. Germline-derived CDR1 and CDR2 are MNHEY and SVGAGI. J gave up 4 bases and V 6 bases, and 5 bases lay outside the gene matches. DNA for the CDR3: TGTGCCAGCAGGACAGGGATTGGAGAGACCCAGTACTTC. It translates to CASRTGIGETQYF.

The chain couples TRBV4-1 to TRBJ2-3, with 7 bases lining up with TRBD1. The J segment lost 0 bases and the V segment lost 0 bases, leaving 9 bases of the junction unmatched. CDR3 length: 18 amino acids. Germline CDR1 reads MGHRA; CDR2 reads YSYEKL. The CDR3 loop reads CASSQDAPTGVSTDTQYF. In DNA, the CDR3 is TGCGCCAGCAGCCAAGATGCCCCAACAGGGGTGAGCACAGATACGCAGTATTTT.

In nucleotides, the CDR3 is TGCAGTGCCACGACAGGGACCGGCTACACCTTC. This encodes CSATTGTGYTF. V and J are TRBV20-1 and TRBJ1-2; TRBD1 agrees at 7 bases. Germline V CDR1 and CDR2: DFQATT, SNEGSKA (reference sequence). Trimming removed 6 bases from V and 8 bases from J; junction bases left unmatched: 6. The CDR3 totals 11 residues.